This record looks at one T cell receptor (beta chain) sequence and its context. This clone was counted once. Its antigen remains unidentified. It has no much larger one-base neighbor in the sample; base qualities were not kept. TCRbeta CDR3 regions were amplified from genomic DNA by means of the immunoSEQ Assay, a bias-controlled multiplex PCR. Per the original workflow: The number of nucleated cells in each sample was estimated by amplification of reference gene primers within the assay. To quantify the absolute abundance of each unique TCRbeta CDR3 rearrangement, sequence reads were collapsed and filtered. For each sample, productive Simpson clonality was calculated by taking the square root of Simpson's diversity index across productive rearrangements. Not all clones reach the TCRdb copy of this immuneACCESS table, which keeps in-frame sequences only. Checked studies attribute under half of the gap to unresolved V genes and leave the rest unexplained. That table supplies the V and J calls and clone size; D and trimming were determined from the DNA. This sample has 180,000 or so clones in its table, and around 80% of those were observed once. The ten largest clones take up 13% to 15% of the sample.

This sample is part of a study of blood T cell repertoires in COVID-19 (dated by TCRdb to 2018 to 2020). Context from the whole study: Samples from collaborators originated in the United States, Italy and Spain and spanned both the acute and convalescent phases of COVID-19. The samples were drawn from the first 160 participants of the ongoing ImmuneRACE study and from roughly 1,300 subjects provided by 6 global collaborators. The dataset comprised deeply sampled blood TCRbeta repertoires from subjects exposed to, actively infected with, or recovered from COVID-19. The material from the prospective study consisted of cDNA or gDNA derived from T cells, B-cell-depleted T cells, or PBMCs. Nearly every sample came with metadata listing a de-identified subject ID, COVID-19 status, age in years and sex. A freely available public database, intended as a resource for researchers studying the immune response to SARS-CoV-2, is where the repertoires were released. Where available, HLA class I and class II types were obtained from metadata supplied by the sample provider rather than from assay-based typing. Points the paper makes about the study in general: The quantity of clinical and demographic metadata differed by source and by participant and was supplied without curation.

Participants in the prospective study were aged roughly 18 to 89 years, lived in 20 to 25 United States geographic areas, and enrolled through a virtual design. Cohort assignment in the prospective study relied on participant-reported clinical history from a screening survey and a study questionnaire. Recovered participants in ImmuneRACE Cohort 3 were defined by two consecutive negative NP/OP PCR tests, clearance by a healthcare professional, or resolution of symptoms. Mobile phlebotomists in the prospective study collected whole blood, serum and a nasopharyngeal or oropharyngeal swab from every participant. Additional blood draws and questionnaires over an approximately 2-month period could optionally be provided by prospective study participants. Blood samples from the prospective study were shipped frozen or at room temperature prior to DNA extraction. The sequencing sample was made of PBMCs or T cells enriched from blood (not recorded which). The sequence was obtained from a man over 45 who had recovered from COVID-19.

The DNA sequence is as follows: TGTGCCAGCAGGTCGGCGGGGTATACCGGGGAGCTGTTTTTT. The translation is CASRSAGYTGELFF. Here the chain combines TRBV6-5 and TRBJ2-2; a tentative D call is TRBD2 (6 bases match). The V and J ends are trimmed by 6 bases and 5 bases, leaving 13 bases between them. The germline V gene sets CDR1 to MNHEY and CDR2 to SVGAGI. Taken from cysteine to phenylalanine, the CDR3 has 14 residues. The kept DNA is CDR3 alone, 42 bases in frame from the first base.